Sequencing of this T cell receptor (beta chain) was carried out in a study of T cells in Graves' hyperthyroidism and ophthalmopathy. Study-wide context: Initial diagnosis, before any treatment, was when peripheral blood was collected.

Not enrolled were patients with uncontrolled infection, other autoimmune disease, pregnancy or lactation. PBMCs stemmed from 10 ml fresh peripheral blood. RNA transcripts yielded amplified TCR beta CDR3 regions. The TCR CDR3 first-round RT-PCR relied on the HTBI primer set. TCRdb fed the multiplex PCR reads into MiXCR, producing one record per CDR3 protein. In the table there are more than 450,000 distinct CDR3 sequences, around 15% of which are singletons. There are many counts of this clonotype. The CDR3 spans 12 residues. The ends were cut back, 6 bases at V and 7 bases at J, with 12 bases in the middle. Per the germline V gene, CDR1 is DFQATT and CDR2 is SNEGSKA (reference sequence).

The sequence came from a woman in her 40s with Graves' hyperthyroidism. Input material: blood. The rearrangement joins TRBV20-1 to TRBJ1-4, with D possibly being TRBD1 (6 bases). The CDR3 nucleotides read TGCAGTGCCCAAAGGGGGGGTGAAAAACTGTTTTTT. Its protein is CSAQRGGEKLFF.